This T cell receptor beta chain appears in the sequencing data of a study of OX40 agonist ivuxolimab in advanced cancers. The wider study: People who had prior anti-PD-1, anti-PD-L1 or anti-CTLA-4 therapy could take part, and roughly 44% had some.

Sequencing used immunoSEQ multiplex PCR; TCRdb keeps in-frame clones, though not all of them. The sample contains over 45,000 clones, 85% of which appear only once. Broader study findings: The antigens recognized by the expanded peripheral T cells, that is their antigen specificity, were not determined. Among some nonresponders, normalized T-cell clonal expansion was also low.

As concerns this clone: The antigen remains undetermined.

The TCR comes from an adult with an advanced solid tumor such as melanoma, head and neck, liver or kidney cancer. Specimen: CD4+ or CD8+ T cells sorted from blood, collected in a trial of the OX40 agonist ivuxolimab.

The CDR3 reads CASSEAFVQRYEQYF. The CDR3 nucleotides read TGTGCCAGCAGTGAAGCGTTCGTACAGCGCTACGAGCAGTACTTC. J is TRBJ2-7 and V is TRBV6-1; no clear D gene. Germline CDR1 reads MNHNS; CDR2 reads SASEGT. CDR3 size: 15 residues. The ends were cut back, 0 bases at V and 3 bases at J, with 12 bases in the middle.